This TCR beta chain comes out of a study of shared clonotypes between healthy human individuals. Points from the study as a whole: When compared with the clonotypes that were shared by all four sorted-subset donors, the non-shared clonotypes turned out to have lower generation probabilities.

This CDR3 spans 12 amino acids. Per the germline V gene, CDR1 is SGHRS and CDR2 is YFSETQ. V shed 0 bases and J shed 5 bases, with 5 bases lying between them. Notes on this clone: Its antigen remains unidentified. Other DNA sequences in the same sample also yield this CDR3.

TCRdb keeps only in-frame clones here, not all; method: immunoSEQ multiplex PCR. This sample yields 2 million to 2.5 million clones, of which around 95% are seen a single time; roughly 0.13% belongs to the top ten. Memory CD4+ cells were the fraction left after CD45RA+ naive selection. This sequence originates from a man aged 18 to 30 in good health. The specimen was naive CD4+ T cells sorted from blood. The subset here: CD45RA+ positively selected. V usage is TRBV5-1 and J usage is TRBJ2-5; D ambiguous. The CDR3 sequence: CASSLEAETQYF. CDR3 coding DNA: TGCGCCAGCAGCTTGGAGGCTGAGACCCAGTACTTC.